Listed below are T cell receptor beta chains from one sample, sequenced in a study of PD-1 and CTLA-4 blockade in melanoma. Only in-frame clones appear in the TCRdb table, and some are missing; sequencing was by immunoSEQ multiplex PCR. Of 7,000 to 9,000 clones in the sample, over 70% were seen once. The input for sequencing was CD8+ T cells from peripheral blood, taken before anti-PD-1 treatment. These receptors were collected from a human donor with melanoma. Each CDR3 is given with its conserved first and last residue. Fields, in order: V gene, D gene, clone size, J gene, CDR3 DNA, CDR3 protein. The D gene is left open where the match is weak. A row's size may be missing; if present it is once, few, many or a size class.

v_call: TRBV19; d_call: TRBD1; clone_size: .; j_call: TRBJ2-4; cdr3_nt: TGTGCCAGTAGTATAAGGACAGGGGGGTCCAAAAACATTCAGTACTTC; cdr3_aa: CASSIRTGGSKNIQYF
v_call: TRBV6-5; d_call: .; clone_size: .; j_call: TRBJ2-5; cdr3_nt: TGTGCCAGCAGCTACAGTAGGGAGGAGGTGGAAGAGACCCAGTACTTC; cdr3_aa: CASSYSREEVEETQYF
v_call: TRBV5-5; d_call: .; clone_size: .; j_call: TRBJ1-1; cdr3_nt: TGTGCCAGCAGCGGTATTACACCTGGACGTTTCATGAACACTGAAGCTTTCTTT; cdr3_aa: CASSGITPGRFMNTEAFF
v_call: TRBV27; d_call: TRBD1; clone_size: .; j_call: TRBJ1-1; cdr3_nt: TGTGCCAGCAGTTTATCAGCAGGGGGCATGCACACTGAAGCTTTCTTT; cdr3_aa: CASSLSAGGMHTEAFF
v_call: TRBV11-3; d_call: .; clone_size: .; j_call: TRBJ1-1; cdr3_nt: TGTGCCAGCAGCTTAGACCCCGGAACTGAAGCTTTCTTT; cdr3_aa: CASSLDPGTEAFF
v_call: TRBV5-6; d_call: .; clone_size: .; j_call: TRBJ1-2; cdr3_nt: TGTGCCAGCAGCGGAACAGGGAACTATGGCTACACCTTC; cdr3_aa: CASSGTGNYGYTF
v_call: TRBV30; d_call: .; clone_size: medium-sized; j_call: TRBJ2-7; cdr3_nt: TGTGCCTGGGCACCGACACAGTCGGGCGAGCAGTACTTC; cdr3_aa: CAWAPTQSGEQYF
v_call: TRBV20-1; d_call: .; clone_size: .; j_call: TRBJ1-4; cdr3_nt: TGCAGTGCGACAGTTAATGAAAAACTGTTTTTT; cdr3_aa: CSATVNEKLFF
v_call: TRBV4-3; d_call: .; clone_size: once; j_call: TRBJ2-3; cdr3_nt: TGCGCCAGCAGCCAAGATTTCGGCGGGGGCCGAGCAGATACGCAGTATTTT; cdr3_aa: CASSQDFGGGRADTQYF
v_call: TRBV6-1; d_call: .; clone_size: .; j_call: TRBJ2-7; cdr3_nt: TGTGCCAGCAGTGACCGAGGATACGAGCAGTACTTC; cdr3_aa: CASSDRGYEQYF
v_call: TRBV12-3/TRBV12-4; d_call: .; clone_size: once; j_call: TRBJ1-5; cdr3_nt: TGTGCCAGCAGTTTCGGGAGTTGGCAGCCCCAGCATTTT; cdr3_aa: CASSFGSWQPQHF
v_call: TRBV11-3; d_call: TRBD2; clone_size: .; j_call: TRBJ2-2; cdr3_nt: TGTGCCAGCAGCTTTCTAGCGGGAGATTGGGGCACCGGGGAGCTGTTTTTT; cdr3_aa: CASSFLAGDWGTGELFF
v_call: TRBV5-1; d_call: .; clone_size: once; j_call: TRBJ2-3; cdr3_nt: TGCGCCAGCAGCTTGGAAGCGTTAGGCACAGATACGCAGTATTTT; cdr3_aa: CASSLEALGTDTQYF
v_call: TRBV15; d_call: TRBD2; clone_size: .; j_call: TRBJ2-3; cdr3_nt: TGTGCCACCAGCACCCGAGCGGGGGGCCCGGATACGCAGTATTTT; cdr3_aa: CATSTRAGGPDTQYF
v_call: TRBV11-2; d_call: TRBD1; clone_size: .; j_call: TRBJ1-3; cdr3_nt: TGTGCCAGCAGCTTAGCAGGGGGCTCTGGAAACACCATATATTTT; cdr3_aa: CASSLAGGSGNTIYF
v_call: TRBV7-9; d_call: .; clone_size: .; j_call: TRBJ2-7; cdr3_nt: TGTGCCAGCACATTAACAGAGCTCACCTACGAGCAGTACTTC; cdr3_aa: CASTLTELTYEQYF
v_call: TRBV5-1; d_call: TRBD1; clone_size: .; j_call: TRBJ2-3; cdr3_nt: TGCGCCAGCAGCCCGAGGACAGGGGCGGCAGATACGCAGTATTTT; cdr3_aa: CASSPRTGAADTQYF